These 9 T cell receptor beta chains share one sample of origin, sequenced in a study of cytomegalovirus exposure and HLA in healthy donors. Use of 60 Vbeta and 13 Jbeta primers characterized the PCR. Generated by immunoSEQ multiplex PCR, the TCRdb table keeps only in-frame clones and is missing some. The table has under 250,000 clones, less than 85% seen once. Sample: PBMCs. The receptors were gathered from a man between 18 and 29 years old in good health and CMV-seronegative.

This chain connects TRBV7-9 to TRBJ2-1, with 10 bases fitting TRBD2. The ends lost 8 bases at V and 6 bases at J; junction bases unmatched: 19. This CDR3 has 18 residues. CDR1 is SEHNR, CDR2 FQNEAQ, per germline (reference sequence). CDR3 DNA sequence: TGTGCCAGCGCCCCGCTAAAGGGTAGCGGGAGGCAACTCAATGAGCAGTTCTTC. It is translated as CASAPLKGSGRQLNEQFF.

The CDR3 nucleotides read TGTGCCAGCAGCTTAGATAGCAGGGGGCAATATCAGCCCCAGCATTTT. This codes for CASSLDSRGQYQPQHF. The chain carries TRBV7-8 and TRBJ1-5, with 8 bases that match TRBD1. The CDR3 sequence is 16 residues long. With V trimmed by 1 base and J by 5 bases, 7 bases remained unmatched. Germline-derived CDR1 and CDR2 are SGHVS and FQNEAQ. Using reference TRBV7-8 and TRBJ1-5 for the parts outside the CDR3, the full variable domain is GAGVSQSPRYKVAKRGQDVALRCDPISGHVSLFWYQQALGQGPEFLTYFQNEAQLDKSGLPSDRFFAERPEGSVSTLKIQRTQQEDSAVYLCASSLDSRGQYQPQHFGDGTRLSIL.

Comments on this clone: The missing conserved phenylalanine or tryptophan at the end of this CDR3 makes a read error likely. The chain is built from TRBV7-9 and TRBJ1-5; perhaps TRBD1 as D (5 bases). In germline, CDR1 is SEHNR, CDR2 FQNEAQ (reference sequence). The CDR3 contains 14 residues. V was cut by 0 bases and J by 8 bases, with 11 bases left in between. CDR3 bases: TGTGCCAGCAGCTTAGCAGGGCCGGGGGAGCCCCAGCATCTT. It codes for CASSLAGPGEPQHL.

The chain couples TRBV2 to TRBJ2-1, with D possibly matching TRBD2 (6 bases). Germline CDR1 SNHLY, CDR2 FYNNEI. CDR3 size: 15 residues. Between the trimmed V and J ends, which lost 5 bases and 0 bases, there was a span of 11 bases. The CDR3, as DNA: TGTGCCAGCAGTCCGGAGGGCCGCTCCTACAATGAGCAGTTCTTC. Encoded protein: CASSPEGRSYNEQFF. Variable domain in full (rest from reference TRBV2 and TRBJ2-1): EPEVTQTPSHQVTQMGQEVILRCVPISNHLYFYWYRQILGQKVEFLVSFYNNEISEKSEIFDDQFSVERPDGSNFTLKIRSTKLEDSAMYFCASSPEGRSYNEQFFGPGTRLTVL.

The chain couples TRBV6-5 to TRBJ1-2, with a tentative D call TRBD1 (6 bases). Between the trimmed V and J ends, which lost 6 bases and 2 bases, there was a span of 10 bases. Germline lookup yields CDR1 MNHEY and CDR2 SVGAGI. The CDR3 consists of 13 residues. The CDR3 loop is CASRMDSNYGYTF. The CDR3 bases are TGTGCCAGCAGGATGGACAGCAACTATGGCTACACCTTC.

This clone was seen once. This sequence joins TRBV5-4 and TRBJ2-7, with 9 positions matching TRBD2. The germline V gene has CDR1 SGHNT and CDR2 YYREEE (reference sequence). The CDR3 sequence is 15 residues long. The J segment lost 2 bases and the V segment lost 1 base, leaving 4 bases of the junction unmatched. The CDR3 protein is CASSLSSGRTYEQYF. In DNA, the CDR3 is TGTGCCAGCAGCTTGTCCAGCGGGAGGACCTACGAGCAGTACTTC. The variable domain in full, completed from reference TRBV5-4 and TRBJ2-7, reads ETGVTQSPTHLIKTRGQQVTLRCSSQSGHNTVSWYQQALGQGPQFIFQYYREEENGRGNFPPRFSGLQFPNYSSELNVNALELDDSALYLCASSLSSGRTYEQYFGPGTRLTVT.

The chain uses TRBV7-9 and TRBJ2-5; 7 nucleotides line up with TRBD1. J lost 2 bases, V lost 11 bases, and 8 bases had no gene match. In germline, CDR1 is SEHNR, CDR2 FQNEAQ (reference sequence). The length of the CDR3 is 13 residues. The CDR3 reads CAGRTGNQETQYF. The CDR3 region has the DNA TGTGCCGGACGGACAGGAAATCAAGAGACCCAGTACTTC.

The V gene is TRBV19, the J gene TRBJ1-4; D gene ambiguous. Trimming pared 5 bases from V and 0 bases from J, leaving 22 bases between. The CDR3 sequence is 19 residues long. The germline CDR1 and CDR2 sequences are LNHDA and SQIVND (reference sequence). CDR3 DNA: TGTGCCAGTAGTCCAGGAACGCTCGTCTACCAAGCAACTAATGAAAAACTGTTTTTT. Amino acid sequence: CASSPGTLVYQATNEKLFF.

The genes are TRBV27 and TRBJ2-1; D is ambiguous. Trimming shortened V by 6 bases and J by 2 bases, and 5 bases separated the two germline ends. The CDR3 has 12 residues. CDR1 and CDR2 (germline): MNHEY, SMNVEV (reference sequence). The CDR3 sequence is CASSSAYNEQFF. The DNA of the CDR3 is TGTGCCAGCAGCTCAGCCTACAATGAGCAGTTCTTC.